This entry describes one T cell receptor beta chain. CDR1 is SEHNR, CDR2 FQNEAQ, per germline (reference sequence). The CDR3 consists of 15 residues. With V trimmed by 3 bases and J by 7 bases, 9 bases remained unmatched. The source of the sample is a study of blood T cell repertoires in COVID-19. The repertoire was sequenced with immunoSEQ multiplex PCR; TCRdb's copy has only in-frame clones and lacks some. The table records over 70,000 clones, about 91% of them present only once. The sequence derives from an elderly woman with acute or convalescent COVID-19. The chain carries TRBV7-9 and TRBJ2-1; 7 bases match TRBD1. Source material: peripheral blood. The CDR3 DNA reads as TGTGCCAGCAGCTTGGGCCAGGGGGTAGGGAATGAGCAGTTCTTC. It encodes CASSLGQGVGNEQFF. Filled out from reference TRBV7-9 and TRBJ2-1, the complete variable domain reads DTGVSQNPRHKITKRGQNVTFRCDPISEHNRLYWYRQTLGQGPEFLTYFQNEAQLEKSRLLSDRFSAERPKGSFSTLEIQRTEQGDSAMYLCASSLGQGVGNEQFFGPGTRLTVL.